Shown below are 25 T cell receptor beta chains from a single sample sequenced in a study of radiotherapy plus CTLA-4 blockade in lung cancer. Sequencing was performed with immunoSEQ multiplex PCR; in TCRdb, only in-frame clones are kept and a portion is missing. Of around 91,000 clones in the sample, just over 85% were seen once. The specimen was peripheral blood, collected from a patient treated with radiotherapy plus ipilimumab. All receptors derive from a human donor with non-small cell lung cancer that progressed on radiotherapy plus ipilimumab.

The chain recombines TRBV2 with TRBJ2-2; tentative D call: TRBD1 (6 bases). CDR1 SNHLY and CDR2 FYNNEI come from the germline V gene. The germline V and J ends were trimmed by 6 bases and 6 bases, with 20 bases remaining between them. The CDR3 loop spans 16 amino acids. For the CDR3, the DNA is TGTGCCAGCAGCGCCGGGACAAACAGAACACCCGGGGAGCTGTTTTTT. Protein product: CASSAGTNRTPGELFF.

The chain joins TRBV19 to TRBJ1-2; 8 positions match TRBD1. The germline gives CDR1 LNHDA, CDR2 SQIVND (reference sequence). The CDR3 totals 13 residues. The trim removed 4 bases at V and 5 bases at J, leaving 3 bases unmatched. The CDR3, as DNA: TGTGCCAGTAGTACCAGACAGGGGTATGGCTACACCTTC. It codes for CASSTRQGYGYTF.

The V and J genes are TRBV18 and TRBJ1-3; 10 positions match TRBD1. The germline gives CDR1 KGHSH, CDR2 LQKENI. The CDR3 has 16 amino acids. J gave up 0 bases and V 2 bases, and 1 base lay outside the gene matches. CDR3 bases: TGTGCCAGCTCACCAGGGACAGGGGACTCTGGAAACACCATATATTTT. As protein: CASSPGTGDSGNTIYF.

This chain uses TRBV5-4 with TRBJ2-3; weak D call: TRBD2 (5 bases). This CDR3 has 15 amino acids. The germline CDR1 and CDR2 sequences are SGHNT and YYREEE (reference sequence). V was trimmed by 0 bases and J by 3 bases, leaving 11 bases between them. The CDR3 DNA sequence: TGTGCCAGCAGCTTGGGCGTAGCGTCGACAGATACGCAGTATTTT. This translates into CASSLGVASTDTQYF.

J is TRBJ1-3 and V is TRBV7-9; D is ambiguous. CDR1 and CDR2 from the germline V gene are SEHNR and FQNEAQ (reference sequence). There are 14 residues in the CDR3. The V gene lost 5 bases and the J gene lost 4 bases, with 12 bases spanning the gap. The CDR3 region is CASSLAGGGNTIYF. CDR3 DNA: TGTGCCAGCAGCCTTGCGGGCGGAGGAAACACCATATATTTT.

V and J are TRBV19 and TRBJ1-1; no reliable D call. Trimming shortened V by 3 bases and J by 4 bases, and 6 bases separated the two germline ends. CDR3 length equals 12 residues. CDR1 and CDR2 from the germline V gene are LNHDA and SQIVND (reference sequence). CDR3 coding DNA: TGTGCCAGTAGTATTTGGGGCACTGAAGCTTTCTTT. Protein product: CASSIWGTEAFF.

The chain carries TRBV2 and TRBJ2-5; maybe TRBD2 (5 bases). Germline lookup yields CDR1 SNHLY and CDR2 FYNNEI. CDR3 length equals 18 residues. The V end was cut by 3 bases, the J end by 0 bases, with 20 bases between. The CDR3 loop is CASSDPNPEVPYQETQYF. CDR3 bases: TGTGCCAGCAGTGACCCTAATCCGGAGGTACCGTACCAAGAGACCCAGTACTTC.

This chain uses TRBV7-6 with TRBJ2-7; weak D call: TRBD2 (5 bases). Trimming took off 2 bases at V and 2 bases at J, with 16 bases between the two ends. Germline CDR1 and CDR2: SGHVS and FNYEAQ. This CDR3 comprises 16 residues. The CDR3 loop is CASSLRATGKTYEQYF. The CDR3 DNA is TGTGCCAGCAGCTTACGGGCAACCGGGAAGACCTACGAGCAGTACTTC.

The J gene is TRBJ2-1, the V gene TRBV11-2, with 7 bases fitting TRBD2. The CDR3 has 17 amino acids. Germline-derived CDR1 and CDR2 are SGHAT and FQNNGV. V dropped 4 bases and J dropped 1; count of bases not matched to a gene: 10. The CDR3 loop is CASSSRRGEGSYNEQFF. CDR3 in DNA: TGTGCCAGCAGCTCCCGCCGGGGGGAAGGGTCCTACAATGAGCAGTTCTTC. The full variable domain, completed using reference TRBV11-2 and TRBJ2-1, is EAGVAQSPRYKIIEKRQSVAFWCNPISGHATLYWYQQILGQGPKLLIQFQNNGVVDDSQLPKDRFSAERLKGVDSTLKIQPAKLEDSAVYLCASSSRRGEGSYNEQFFGPGTRLTVL.

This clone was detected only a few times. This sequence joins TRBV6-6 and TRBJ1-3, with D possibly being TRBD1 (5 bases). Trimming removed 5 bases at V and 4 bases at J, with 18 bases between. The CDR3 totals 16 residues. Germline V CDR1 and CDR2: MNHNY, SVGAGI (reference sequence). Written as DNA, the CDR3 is TGTGCCAGCAGTCCAGTCTCAGGGACGAGGGGAAACACCATATATTTT. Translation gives CASSPVSGTRGNTIYF.

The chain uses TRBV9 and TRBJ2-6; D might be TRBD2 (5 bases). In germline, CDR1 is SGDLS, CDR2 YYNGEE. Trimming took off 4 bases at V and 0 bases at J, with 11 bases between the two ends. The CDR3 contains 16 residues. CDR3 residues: CASSPMGSSGANVLTF. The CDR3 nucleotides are TGTGCCAGCAGCCCCATGGGGAGCTCTGGGGCCAACGTCCTGACTTTC.

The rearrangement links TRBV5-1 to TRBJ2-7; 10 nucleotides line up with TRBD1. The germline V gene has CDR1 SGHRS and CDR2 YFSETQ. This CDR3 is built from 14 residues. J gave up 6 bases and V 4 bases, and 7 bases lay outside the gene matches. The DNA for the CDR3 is TGCGCCAGCAGCCTGGGACAGGGGATTGGCGAGCAGTACTTC. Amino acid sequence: CASSLGQGIGEQYF.

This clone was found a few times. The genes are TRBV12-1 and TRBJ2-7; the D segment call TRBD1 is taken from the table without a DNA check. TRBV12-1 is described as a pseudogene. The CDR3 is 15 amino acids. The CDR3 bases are TGTGCCAGCAGCTTTGGCGCGGACAGGGGCTACGAGCAGTACTTC. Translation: CASSFGADRGYEQYF.

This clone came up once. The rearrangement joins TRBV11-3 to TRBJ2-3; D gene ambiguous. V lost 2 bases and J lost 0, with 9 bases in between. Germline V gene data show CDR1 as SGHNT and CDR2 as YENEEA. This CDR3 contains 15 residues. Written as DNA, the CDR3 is TGTGCCAGCAGCTTATCAGGATCTAGCACAGATACGCAGTATTTT. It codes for CASSLSGSSTDTQYF.

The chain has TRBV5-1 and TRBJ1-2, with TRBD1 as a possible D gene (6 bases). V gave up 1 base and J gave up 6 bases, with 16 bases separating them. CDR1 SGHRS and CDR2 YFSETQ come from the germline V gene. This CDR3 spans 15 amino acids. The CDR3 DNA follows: TGCGCCAGCAGCTTGAGGCAGGGGCCCTTGGATGGCTACACCTTC. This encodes CASSLRQGPLDGYTF.

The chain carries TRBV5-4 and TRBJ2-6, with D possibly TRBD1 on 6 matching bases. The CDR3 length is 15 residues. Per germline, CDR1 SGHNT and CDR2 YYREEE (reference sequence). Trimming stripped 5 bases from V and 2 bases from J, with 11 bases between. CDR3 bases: TGTGCCAGCAGGTCCACAGGGACTGGGGCCAACGTCCTGACTTTC. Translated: CASRSTGTGANVLTF.

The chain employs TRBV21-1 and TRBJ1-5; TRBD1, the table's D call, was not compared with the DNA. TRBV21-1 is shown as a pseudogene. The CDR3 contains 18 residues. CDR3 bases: TGTGCCAGCATCAACGATCAGAAGGGGGCTACTGGCAATCAGCCCCAGCATTTT. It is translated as CASINDQKGATGNQPQHF.

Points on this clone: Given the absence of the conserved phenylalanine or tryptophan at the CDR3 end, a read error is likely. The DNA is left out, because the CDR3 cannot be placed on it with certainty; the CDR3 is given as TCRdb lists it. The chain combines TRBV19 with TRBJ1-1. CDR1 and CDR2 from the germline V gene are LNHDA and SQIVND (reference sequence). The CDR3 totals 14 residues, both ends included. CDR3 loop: CASTPPWPGSPGNI.

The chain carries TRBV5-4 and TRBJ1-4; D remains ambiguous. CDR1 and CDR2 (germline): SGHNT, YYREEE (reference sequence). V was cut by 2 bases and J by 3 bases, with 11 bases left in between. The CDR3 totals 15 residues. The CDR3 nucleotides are TGTGCCAGCAGCTTCTCGGGCGGTGCTAATGAAAAACTGTTTTTT. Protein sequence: CASSFSGGANEKLFF.

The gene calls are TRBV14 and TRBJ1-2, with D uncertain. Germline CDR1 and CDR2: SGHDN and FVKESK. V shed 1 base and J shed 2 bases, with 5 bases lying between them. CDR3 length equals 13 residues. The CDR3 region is CASSQVTNYGYTF. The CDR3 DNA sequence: TGTGCCAGCAGCCAAGTAACGAACTATGGCTACACCTTC.

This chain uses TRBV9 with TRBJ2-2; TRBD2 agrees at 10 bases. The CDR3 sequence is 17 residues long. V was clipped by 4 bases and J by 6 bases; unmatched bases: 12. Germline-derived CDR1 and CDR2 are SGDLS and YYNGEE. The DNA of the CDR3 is TGTGCCAGCAGCCGGGGACTAGCGATTAGTTCTGCCGGGGAGCTGTTTTTT. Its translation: CASSRGLAISSAGELFF.

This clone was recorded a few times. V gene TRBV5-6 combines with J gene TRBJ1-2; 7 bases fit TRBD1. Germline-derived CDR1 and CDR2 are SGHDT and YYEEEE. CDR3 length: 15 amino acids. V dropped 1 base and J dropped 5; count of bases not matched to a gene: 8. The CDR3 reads CASSLRGGAGYGYTF. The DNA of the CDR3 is TGTGCCAGCAGCTTGAGAGGGGGCGCCGGGTATGGCTACACCTTC.

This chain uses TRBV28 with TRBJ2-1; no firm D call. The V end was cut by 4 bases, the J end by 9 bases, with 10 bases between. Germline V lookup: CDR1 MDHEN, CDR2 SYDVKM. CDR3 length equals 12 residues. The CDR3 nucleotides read TGTGCCAGCAGTTCCCCCCAAGTTGAGCAGTTCTTC. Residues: CASSSPQVEQFF.

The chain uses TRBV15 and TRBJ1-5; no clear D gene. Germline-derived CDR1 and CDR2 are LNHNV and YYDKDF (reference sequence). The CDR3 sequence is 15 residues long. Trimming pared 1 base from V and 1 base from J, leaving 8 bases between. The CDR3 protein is CATSRALQSNQPQHF. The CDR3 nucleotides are TGTGCCACCAGCAGAGCCCTCCAAAGCAATCAGCCCCAGCATTTT.

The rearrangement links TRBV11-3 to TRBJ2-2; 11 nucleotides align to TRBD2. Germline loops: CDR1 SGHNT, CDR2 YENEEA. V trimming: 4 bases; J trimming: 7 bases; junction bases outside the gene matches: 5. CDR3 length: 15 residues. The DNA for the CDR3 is TGTGCCAGCAGCTCCACTAGCGGGAGCGTCGGGGAGCTGTTTTTT. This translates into CASSSTSGSVGELFF.